Given below is one T cell receptor (beta chain) in context. This sample stems from a study of blood T cell repertoires in COVID-19. Study as a whole: The study drew acute and convalescent COVID-19 samples from the United States, Italy and Spain. In each case, the material was cDNA or gDNA derived from T cells, B-cell-depleted T cells, or PBMCs.

V lost 0 bases to trimming and J lost 5 bases, with 18 bases between them. Per germline, CDR1 SGDLS and CDR2 YYNGEE. The CDR3 length is 16 residues. This table comes from immunoSEQ multiplex PCR, and its TCRdb copy is limited to in-frame clones, with some not included. The table records around 100,000 clones, around 91% of them present only once. Material for sequencing was peripheral blood. The gene calls are TRBV9 and TRBJ2-7; D is ambiguous. The clonotype comes from a woman older than 75 with acute or convalescent COVID-19. The CDR3, as DNA: TGTGCCAGCAGCGTAGGGTCGGGTCCGCTTGGCGACGAGCAGTACTTC. Protein: CASSVGSGPLGDEQYF.